The 10 T cell receptor beta chains given below trace back to one sample, sequenced in a study of Graves' ophthalmopathy and Graves' hyperthyroidism. From RNA, the CDR3 regions of TCR beta chains were amplified and sequenced. Second-round multiplex PCR came after a first-round RT-PCR that employed HTBI primers. TCRdb re-analysed the multiplex PCR reads in MiXCR, keeping a single row per CDR3 protein. The data hold fewer than 600,000 distinct CDR3 sequences, with around 15% observed a single time. Source material: blood. The source is a woman younger than 45 with Graves' ophthalmopathy.

This clonotype was counted at least ten times. The rearrangement uses TRBV6-1 and TRBJ2-7, with D perhaps matching TRBD2 (7 bases). CDR1 is MNHNS and CDR2 is SASEGT in the germline V gene. The CDR3 extends over 12 amino acids. Trimming took off 8 bases at V and 5 bases at J, with 13 bases between the two ends. CDR3 DNA: TGTGCCAGCCGGGGCGGGGGCAACGAGCAGTACTTC. This gives the protein CASRGGGNEQYF.

This clonotype was found many times. V and J are TRBV3-1 and TRBJ1-1; D is unresolved. Per germline, CDR1 LGHDT and CDR2 YNNKEL (reference sequence). The CDR3 is 14 amino acids. Trimming cost V 0 bases and J 4 bases, with 9 bases left between them. DNA of the CDR3: TGTGCCAGCAGCCAAGAGGGTGGCGGCACTGAAGCTTTCTTT. It yields the protein CASSQEGGGTEAFF.

This clonotype appeared once. The V call is TRBV29-1, the J call TRBJ1-3; weak D call: TRBD1 (5 bases). This CDR3 comprises 14 residues. The germline gives CDR1 SQVTM, CDR2 ANQGSEA. Trimming removed 6 bases from V and 4 bases from J, with 16 bases in between. CDR3 in DNA: TGCAGCGTATACTGGGCGAGGGACGGAAACACCATATATTTT. Protein sequence: CSVYWARDGNTIYF.

Ten or more counts support this clonotype. CDR3 amino acids: CASSRPGLDSYEQYF. The CDR3 region has the DNA TGTGCCAGCAGCCGCCCGGGACTAGACTCCTACGAGCAGTACTTC. This rearrangement joins TRBV7-9 to TRBJ2-7; TRBD2 agrees at 8 bases. The germline CDR1 and CDR2 sequences are SEHNR and FQNEAQ (reference sequence). CDR3 length: 15 residues. Trimming took 5 bases from V and 0 from J; bases not matched to a gene: 6. Full variable domain (remainder filled in from reference TRBV7-9 and TRBJ2-7): DTGVSQNPRHKITKRGQNVTFRCDPISEHNRLYWYRQTLGQGPEFLTYFQNEAQLEKSRLLSDRFSAERPKGSFSTLEIQRTEQGDSAMYLCASSRPGLDSYEQYFGPGTRLTVT.

In its sample, this clonotype was seen many times. The chain combines TRBV12-5 with TRBJ2-5, with a possible D match to TRBD1 (6 bases). Per the germline V gene, CDR1 is LGHNT and CDR2 is FRNRAP. This CDR3 has 14 residues. V lost 3 bases, J lost 2 bases, and 10 bases lay in between. The CDR3 loop reads CASGFTDRQETQYF. The CDR3 DNA reads TGTGCTAGTGGTTTCACGGACAGACAAGAGACCCAGTACTTC.

This clonotype was counted many times. J is TRBJ2-3 and V is TRBV5-1, with D unresolved. The CDR3 has 12 residues. Germline V lookup: CDR1 SGHRS, CDR2 YFSETQ. The ends were cut back, 2 bases at V and 5 bases at J, with 6 bases in the middle. CDR3 DNA sequence: TGCGCCAGCAGCTTTCCCGGAGATACGCAGTATTTT. Translation: CASSFPGDTQYF.

This clonotype was seen many times. The chain uses TRBV11-2 and TRBJ2-5; D is unclear. The V gene lost 0 bases and the J gene lost 5 bases, with 10 bases spanning the gap. The CDR3 extends over 14 amino acids. Germline CDR1 is SGHAT and CDR2 is FQNNGV. The CDR3 DNA reads TGTGCCAGCAGCTTAGAGCTGGGATGGGAGACCCAGTACTTC. It yields the protein CASSLELGWETQYF.

In this sample, this clonotype turned up many times. The V gene is TRBV20-1, the J gene TRBJ2-7; D remains ambiguous. Germline values: CDR1 DFQATT, CDR2 SNEGSKA (reference sequence). The CDR3 is 14 residues long. Trimming left V 3 bases short and J 2 bases short, with 14 bases between. The CDR3 protein is CSASLGQRPYEQYF. The DNA for the CDR3 is TGCAGTGCTAGCTTGGGCCAGCGACCCTACGAGCAGTACTTC.

A few counts support this clonotype. The chain uses TRBV30 and TRBJ1-1; D is ambiguous. Germline V lookup: CDR1 GTSNPN, CDR2 SVGIG (reference sequence). CDR3 length equals 13 residues. Trimming stripped 5 bases from V and 0 bases from J, with 10 bases between. The CDR3 loop is CAWVTIVNTEAFF. As DNA, the CDR3 is TGTGCCTGGGTTACTATAGTGAACACTGAAGCTTTCTTT.

This clonotype was observed many times. This rearrangement joins TRBV29-1 to TRBJ2-7; 7 bases are shared with TRBD1. This CDR3 region has 14 residues. J lost 2 bases, V lost 6 bases, and 10 bases had no gene match. Germline values: CDR1 SQVTM, CDR2 ANQGSEA. DNA for the CDR3: TGCAGCGTGAGACACAAGACAGGGCCCTACGAGCAGTACTTC. Its protein is CSVRHKTGPYEQYF.